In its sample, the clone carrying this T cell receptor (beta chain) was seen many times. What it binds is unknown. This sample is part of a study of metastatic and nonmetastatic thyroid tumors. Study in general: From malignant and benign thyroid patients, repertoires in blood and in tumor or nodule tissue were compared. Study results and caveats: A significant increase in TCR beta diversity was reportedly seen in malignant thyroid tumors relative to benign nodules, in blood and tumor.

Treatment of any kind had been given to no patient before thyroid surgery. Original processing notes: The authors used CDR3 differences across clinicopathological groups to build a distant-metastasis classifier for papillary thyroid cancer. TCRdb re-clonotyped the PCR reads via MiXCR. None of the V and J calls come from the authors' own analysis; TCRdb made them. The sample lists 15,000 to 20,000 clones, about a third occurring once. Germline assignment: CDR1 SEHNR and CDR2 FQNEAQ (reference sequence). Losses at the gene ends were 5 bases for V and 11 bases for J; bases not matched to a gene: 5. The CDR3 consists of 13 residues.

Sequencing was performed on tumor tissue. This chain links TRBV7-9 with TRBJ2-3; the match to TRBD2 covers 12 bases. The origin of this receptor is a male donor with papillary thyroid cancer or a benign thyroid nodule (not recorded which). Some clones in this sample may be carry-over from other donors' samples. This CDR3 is CASSGLAGSGQYF. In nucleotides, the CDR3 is TGTGCCAGCAGCGGACTAGCGGGATCGGGGCAGTATTTT.